This TCR beta chain came from a study of blood T cell repertoires in COVID-19. Study information: PBMCs, B-cell-depleted T cells, or T cells were the source of the cDNA or gDNA that made up the material.

This table comes from immunoSEQ multiplex PCR, and its TCRdb copy is limited to in-frame clones, with some not included. Found here are 280,000 or so clones, 85% of them singletons; the top ten hold approximately 12%. This CDR3 is 17 amino acids long. Germline-derived CDR1 and CDR2 are SGHTA and FQGNSA. V was pared by 1 base and J by 5 bases, with 9 bases of the junction left unmatched. Sequences were obtained from peripheral blood. V gene TRBV7-2 combines with J gene TRBJ2-5; 11 bases fit TRBD2. This TCR was sampled from a human donor in a cohort sampled during active COVID-19. The CDR3 nucleotides read TGTGCCAGCAGCTTAGGGACCCTGGCTAGCGGGAGGGAGACCCAGTACTTC. Encoded protein: CASSLGTLASGRETQYF.